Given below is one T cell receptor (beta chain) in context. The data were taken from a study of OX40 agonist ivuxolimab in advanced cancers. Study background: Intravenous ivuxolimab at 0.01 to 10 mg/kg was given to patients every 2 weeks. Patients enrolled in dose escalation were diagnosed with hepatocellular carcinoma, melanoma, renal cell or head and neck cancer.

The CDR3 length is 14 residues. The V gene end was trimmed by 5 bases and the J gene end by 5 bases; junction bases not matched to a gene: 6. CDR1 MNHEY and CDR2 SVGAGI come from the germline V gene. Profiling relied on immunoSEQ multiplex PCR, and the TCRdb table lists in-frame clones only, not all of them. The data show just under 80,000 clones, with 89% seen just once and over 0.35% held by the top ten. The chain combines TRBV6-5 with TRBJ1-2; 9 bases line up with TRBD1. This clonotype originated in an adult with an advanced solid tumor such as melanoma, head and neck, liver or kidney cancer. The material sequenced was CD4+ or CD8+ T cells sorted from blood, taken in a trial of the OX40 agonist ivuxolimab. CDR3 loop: CASSKTGGHYGYTF. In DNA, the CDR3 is TGTGCCAGCAGTAAAACAGGGGGCCATTATGGCTACACCTTC.